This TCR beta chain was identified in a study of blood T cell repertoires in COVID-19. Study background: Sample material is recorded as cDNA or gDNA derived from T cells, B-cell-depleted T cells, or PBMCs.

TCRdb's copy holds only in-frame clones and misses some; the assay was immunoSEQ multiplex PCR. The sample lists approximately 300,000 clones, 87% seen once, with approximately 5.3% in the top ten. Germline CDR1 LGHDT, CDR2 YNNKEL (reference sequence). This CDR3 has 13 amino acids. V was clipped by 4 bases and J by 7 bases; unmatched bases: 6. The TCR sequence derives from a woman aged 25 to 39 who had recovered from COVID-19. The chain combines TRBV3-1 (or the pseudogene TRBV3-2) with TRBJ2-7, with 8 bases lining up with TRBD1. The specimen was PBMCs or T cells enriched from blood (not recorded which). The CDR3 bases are TGTGCCAGCAGCCTTAGACAGGGGTGGGAGCAGTACTTC. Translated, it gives CASSLRQGWEQYF.